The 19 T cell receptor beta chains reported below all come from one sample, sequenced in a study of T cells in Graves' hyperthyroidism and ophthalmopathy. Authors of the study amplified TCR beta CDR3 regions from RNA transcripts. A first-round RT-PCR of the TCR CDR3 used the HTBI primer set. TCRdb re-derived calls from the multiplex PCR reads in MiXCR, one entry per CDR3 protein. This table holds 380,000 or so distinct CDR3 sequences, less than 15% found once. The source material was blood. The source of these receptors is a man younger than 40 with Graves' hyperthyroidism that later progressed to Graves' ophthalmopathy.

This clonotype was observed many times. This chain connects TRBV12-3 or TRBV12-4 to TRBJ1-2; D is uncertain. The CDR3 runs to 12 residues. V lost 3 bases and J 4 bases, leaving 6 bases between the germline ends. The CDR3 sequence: CASSFGSYGYTF. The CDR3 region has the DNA TGTGCCAGCAGTTTCGGCAGCTATGGCTACACCTTC.

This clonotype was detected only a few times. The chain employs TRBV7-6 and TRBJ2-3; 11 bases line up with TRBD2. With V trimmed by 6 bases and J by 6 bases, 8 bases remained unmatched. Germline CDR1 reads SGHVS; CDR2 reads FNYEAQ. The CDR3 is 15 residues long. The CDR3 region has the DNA TGTGCCAGCAGTTCAAAACTAGCGGGGGCCGATACGCAGTATTTT. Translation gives CASSSKLAGADTQYF.

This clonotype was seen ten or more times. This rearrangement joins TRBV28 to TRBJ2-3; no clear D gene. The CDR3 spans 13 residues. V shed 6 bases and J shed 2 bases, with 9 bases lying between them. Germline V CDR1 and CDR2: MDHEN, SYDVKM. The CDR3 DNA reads TGTGCCAGCAGCCATTCTACCACAGATACGCAGTATTTT. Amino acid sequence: CASSHSTTDTQYF.

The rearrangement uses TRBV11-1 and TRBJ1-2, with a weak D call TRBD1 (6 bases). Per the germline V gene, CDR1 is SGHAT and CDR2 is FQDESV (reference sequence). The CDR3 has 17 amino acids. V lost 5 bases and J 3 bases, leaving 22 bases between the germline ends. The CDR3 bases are TGTGCCAGCAGCGACCGACAGGCGGATTTTCTGGACTATGGCTACACCTTC. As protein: CASSDRQADFLDYGYTF.

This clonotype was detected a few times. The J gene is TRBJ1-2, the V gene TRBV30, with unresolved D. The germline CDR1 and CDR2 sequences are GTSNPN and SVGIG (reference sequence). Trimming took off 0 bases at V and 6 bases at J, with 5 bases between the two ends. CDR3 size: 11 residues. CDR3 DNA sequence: TGTGCCTGGAGTGTACCAGATGGCTACACCTTC. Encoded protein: CAWSVPDGYTF.

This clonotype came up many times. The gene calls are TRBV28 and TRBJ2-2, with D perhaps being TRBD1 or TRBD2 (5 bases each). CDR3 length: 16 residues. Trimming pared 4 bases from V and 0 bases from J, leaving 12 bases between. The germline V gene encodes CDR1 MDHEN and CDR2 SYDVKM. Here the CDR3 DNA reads TGTGCCAGCAGTTCATCAGGGAGAGCGAACACCGGGGAGCTGTTTTTT. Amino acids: CASSSSGRANTGELFF.

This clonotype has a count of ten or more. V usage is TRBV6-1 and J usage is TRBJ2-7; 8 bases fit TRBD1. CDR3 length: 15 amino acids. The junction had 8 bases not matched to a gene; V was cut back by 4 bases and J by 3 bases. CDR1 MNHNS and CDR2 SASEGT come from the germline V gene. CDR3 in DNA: TGTGCCAGCAGTGTACGGGACAGGCCTTACTACGAGCAGTACTTC. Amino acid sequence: CASSVRDRPYYEQYF.

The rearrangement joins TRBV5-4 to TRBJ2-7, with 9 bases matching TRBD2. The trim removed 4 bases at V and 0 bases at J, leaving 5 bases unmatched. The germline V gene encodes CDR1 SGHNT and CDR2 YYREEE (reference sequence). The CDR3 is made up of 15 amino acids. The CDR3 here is CASSRSGGLSYEQYF. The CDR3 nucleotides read TGTGCCAGCAGCCGTAGCGGGGGCCTCTCCTACGAGCAGTACTTC. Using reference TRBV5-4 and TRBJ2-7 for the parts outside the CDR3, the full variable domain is ETGVTQSPTHLIKTRGQQVTLRCSSQSGHNTVSWYQQALGQGPQFIFQYYREEENGRGNFPPRFSGLQFPNYSSELNVNALELDDSALYLCASSRSGGLSYEQYFGPGTRLTVT.

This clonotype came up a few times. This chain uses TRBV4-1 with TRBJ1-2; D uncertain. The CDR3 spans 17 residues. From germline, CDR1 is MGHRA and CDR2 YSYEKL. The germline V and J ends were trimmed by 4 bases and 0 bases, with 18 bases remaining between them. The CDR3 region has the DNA TGCGCCAGCAGCCCCCTCCCCCGTAAGGACTCTAACTATGGCTACACCTTC. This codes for CASSPLPRKDSNYGYTF.

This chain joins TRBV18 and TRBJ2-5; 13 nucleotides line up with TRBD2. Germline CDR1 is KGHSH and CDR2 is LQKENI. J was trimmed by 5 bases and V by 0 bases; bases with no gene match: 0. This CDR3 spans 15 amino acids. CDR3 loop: CASSPPGLAGETQYF. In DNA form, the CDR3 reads TGTGCCAGCTCACCACCGGGACTAGCGGGGGAGACCCAGTACTTC.

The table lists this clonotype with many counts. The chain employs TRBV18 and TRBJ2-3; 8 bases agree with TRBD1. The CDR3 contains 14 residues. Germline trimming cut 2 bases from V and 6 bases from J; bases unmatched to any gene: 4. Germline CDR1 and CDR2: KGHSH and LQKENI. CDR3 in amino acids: CASSPLDRVDTQYF. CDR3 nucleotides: TGTGCCAGCTCACCATTGGACAGGGTGGATACGCAGTATTTT.

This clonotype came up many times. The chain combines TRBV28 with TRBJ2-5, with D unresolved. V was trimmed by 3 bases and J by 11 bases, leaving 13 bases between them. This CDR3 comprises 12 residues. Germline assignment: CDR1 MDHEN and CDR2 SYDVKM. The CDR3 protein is CASSFSQSYQYF. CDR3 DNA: TGTGCCAGCAGTTTTTCCCAGTCCTATCAGTACTTC.

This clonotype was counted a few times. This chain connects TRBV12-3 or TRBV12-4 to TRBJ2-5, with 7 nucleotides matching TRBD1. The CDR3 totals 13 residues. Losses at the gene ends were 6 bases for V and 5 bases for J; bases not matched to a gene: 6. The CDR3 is CASSPTGMETQYF. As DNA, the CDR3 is TGTGCCAGCAGCCCGACAGGGATGGAGACCCAGTACTTC.

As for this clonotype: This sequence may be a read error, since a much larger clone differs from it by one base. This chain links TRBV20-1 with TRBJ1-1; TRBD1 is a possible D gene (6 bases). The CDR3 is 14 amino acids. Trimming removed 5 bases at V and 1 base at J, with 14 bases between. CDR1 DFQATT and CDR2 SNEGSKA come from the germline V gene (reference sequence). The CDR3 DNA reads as TGCAGTGCTGACAGGAGGTACGGGAACACTGAAGCTTTCTTT. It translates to CSADRRYGNTEAFF.

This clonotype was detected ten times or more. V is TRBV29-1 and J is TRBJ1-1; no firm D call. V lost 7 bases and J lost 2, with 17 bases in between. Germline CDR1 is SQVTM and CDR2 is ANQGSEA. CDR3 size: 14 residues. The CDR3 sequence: CSAARTGLNTEAFF. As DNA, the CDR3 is TGCAGCGCAGCCCGTACGGGCCTTAACACTGAAGCTTTCTTT.

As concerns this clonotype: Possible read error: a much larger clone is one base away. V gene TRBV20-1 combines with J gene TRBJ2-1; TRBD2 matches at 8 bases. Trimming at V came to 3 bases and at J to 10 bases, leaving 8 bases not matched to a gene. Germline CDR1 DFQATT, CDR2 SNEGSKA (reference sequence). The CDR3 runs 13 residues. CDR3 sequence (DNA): TGCAGTGCTAGGCGGGGGGCCGCCTACGAGCAGTTCTTC. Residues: CSARRGAAYEQFF.

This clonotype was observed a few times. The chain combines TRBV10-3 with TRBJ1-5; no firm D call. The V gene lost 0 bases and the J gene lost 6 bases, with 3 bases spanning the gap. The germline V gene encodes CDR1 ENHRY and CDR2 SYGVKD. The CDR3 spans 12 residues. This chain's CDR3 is CAISESGQPQHF. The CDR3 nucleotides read TGTGCCATCAGTGAGTCCGGTCAGCCCCAGCATTTT.

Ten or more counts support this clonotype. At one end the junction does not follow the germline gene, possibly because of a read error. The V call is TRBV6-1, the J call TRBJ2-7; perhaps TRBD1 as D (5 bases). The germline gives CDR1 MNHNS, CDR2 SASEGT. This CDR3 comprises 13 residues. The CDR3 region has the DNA TGTGCCAGCAACCGGCAGGGCTCCCACGAGCAGTACTTC. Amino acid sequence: CASNRQGSHEQYF.

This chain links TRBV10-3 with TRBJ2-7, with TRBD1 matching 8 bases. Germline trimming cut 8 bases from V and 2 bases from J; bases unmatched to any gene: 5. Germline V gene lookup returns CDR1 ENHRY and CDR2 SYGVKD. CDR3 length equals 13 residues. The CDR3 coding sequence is TGTGCCATCGGGGACAGGAGGCCCTACGAGCAGTACTTC. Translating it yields CAIGDRRPYEQYF.